A selection of T cell receptor beta chains follows, all from one sample in a study of post-analysis software for immune sequencing data. TCRdb re-derived calls from the PCR reads in MiXCR, one entry per CDR3 protein. Here the sample spans around 500,000 distinct CDR3 sequences, approximately 31% being singletons. The specimen sequenced was blood. The receptors here all came from a girl under 18 with multiple sclerosis. CDR3s include the opening cysteine and the closing phenylalanine or tryptophan. D genes are given only for firm matches. Size is stated for part of the rows, as once, few or many counts, or as a class when the clone is expanded.

d_gene	v_gene	abundance	j_gene	CDR3aa	CDR3nt
-	TRBV7-3	-	TRBJ2-6	CASSNQISGANVLTF	TGTGCCAGCAGCAATCAAATCTCTGGGGCCAACGTCCTGACTTTC
-	TRBV29-1	-	TRBJ1-5	CSVDRGAQPQHF	TGCAGCGTTGACAGAGGAGCTCAGCCCCAGCATTTT
TRBD2	TRBV18	-	TRBJ2-5	CASSPLTSGGRETQYF	TGTGCCAGCTCACCATTGACTAGCGGGGGTCGAGAGACCCAGTACTTC
-	TRBV6-2/TRBV6-3	-	TRBJ2-7	CASSRLVEAYEQYF	TGTGCCAGCAGTAGACTAGTAGAGGCCTACGAGCAGTACTTC
-	TRBV7-9	few	TRBJ1-1	CASSLAPGRGFF	TGTGCCAGCAGCTTAGCGCCGGGCCGGGGTTTCTTT
TRBD2	TRBV27	-	TRBJ2-1	CASSLSGGSSSTYNEQFF	TGTGCCAGCAGCCTTAGCGGGGGGAGCTCTTCGACCTACAATGAGCAGTTCTTC
TRBD2	TRBV20-1	-	TRBJ2-1	CSADLSIAGAIGDNEQFF	TGCAGTGCCGACTTATCCATAGCGGGGGCCATAGGGGACAATGAGCAGTTCTTC
-	TRBV7-8	-	TRBJ1-4	CASSPHNEKLFF	TGTGCCAGCAGCCCACATAATGAAAAACTGTTTTTT
TRBD1	TRBV5-6	-	TRBJ2-5	CASSSLGRGQGSFWWYF	TGTGCCAGCAGCTCGCTGGGTCGGGGACAGGGGTCGTTCTGGTGGTACTTC
-	TRBV4-1	-	TRBJ1-5	CASSQADISNQPQHF	TGCGCCAGCAGCCAAGCTGACATCAGCAATCAGCCCCAGCATTTT
-	TRBV20-1	-	TRBJ1-2	CSASLGADYGYTF	TGCAGTGCTAGTTTGGGGGCGGACTATGGCTACACCTTC
TRBD2	TRBV4-1	-	TRBJ2-5	CASSPQGGGAMETQYF	TGCGCCAGCAGCCCCCAAGGCGGGGGGGCCATGGAGACCCAGTACTTC
TRBD1	TRBV4-1	few	TRBJ1-2	CASSQDPGQGVRGYTF	TGCGCCAGCAGCCAAGACCCGGGACAGGGTGTTCGGGGCTACACCTTC
-	TRBV7-9	few	TRBJ2-1	CAGRSQGPGVEQFF	TGTGCCGGCAGATCCCAGGGCCCAGGGGTCGAGCAGTTCTTC
TRBD2	TRBV9	-	TRBJ2-6	CASSVEGLVTLSGANVLTF	TGTGCCAGCAGCGTAGAGGGACTAGTCACTCTGAGTGGGGCCAACGTCCTGACTTTC
-	TRBV2	-	TRBJ1-5	CASSEPDTNQPQHF	TGTGCCAGCAGTGAGCCGGACACAAATCAGCCCCAGCATTTT
TRBD1	TRBV4-1	-	TRBJ2-5	CASSRMGQGQETQYF	TGCGCCAGCAGCCGAATGGGACAGGGGCAAGAGACCCAGTACTTC
-	TRBV18	-	TRBJ2-5	CASSPPSETQYF	TGCGCCAGCTCACCACCGTCGGAGACCCAGTACTTC
-	TRBV7-3	few	TRBJ2-1	CASSSHPGAGMTEQFF	TGTGCCAGCAGCTCCCACCCAGGGGCAGGGATGACTGAGCAGTTCTTC
TRBD1	TRBV20-1	-	TRBJ1-1	CSAKDRWRTEAFF	TGCAGTGCTAAGGACAGGTGGAGAACTGAAGCTTTCTTT
TRBD2	TRBV13	-	TRBJ2-4	CASSTGTSGGFAKNIQYF	TGTGCCAGCAGCACCGGGACTAGCGGGGGTTTTGCCAAAAACATTCAGTACTTC
-	TRBV7-7	few	TRBJ1-1	CASSPGGLGTSTEAFF	TGTGCTAGCAGCCCCGGCGGGCTGGGAACCAGCACTGAAGCTTTCTTT
-	TRBV5-6	few	TRBJ2-1	CASSFRGLSYNEQFF	TGTGCCAGCAGCTTCAGGGGACTCTCCTACAATGAGCAGTTCTTC
-	TRBV6-1	-	TRBJ2-3	CASRVKVRPSTDTQYF	TGTGCCAGCAGAGTTAAGGTCCGTCCTAGCACAGATACGCAGTATTTT
-	TRBV29-1	-	TRBJ1-2	CSAAVGSDGYTF	TGCAGCGCCGCGGTAGGATCGGATGGCTACACCTTC
TRBD1	TRBV15	few	TRBJ1-2	CATSRKQGAGYGYTF	TGTGCCACCAGCAGGAAACAGGGGGCGGGCTATGGCTACACCTTC
-	TRBV9	few	TRBJ2-5	CASSVALELQQETQYF	TGTGCCAGCAGCGTAGCTCTAGAACTGCAACAAGAGACCCAGTACTTC
-	TRBV7-9	few	TRBJ1-2	CASSTTGTYYGYTF	TGTGCCAGCAGCACAACCGGGACATACTATGGCTACACCTTC
TRBD1	TRBV6-5	-	TRBJ2-1	CASSYGGQSYEQFF	TGTGCCAGCAGTTACGGGGGACAGAGCTATGAGCAGTTCTTC
-	TRBV11-2	-	TRBJ2-3	CASSFRGRRPADTQYF	TGTGCCAGCAGCTTCCGAGGCAGGAGGCCGGCAGATACGCAGTATTTT
-	TRBV4-1	-	TRBJ2-7	CASSPGDGSYEQYF	TGCGCCAGCAGCCCGGGAGACGGGAGCTACGAGCAGTACTTC
-	TRBV29-1	-	TRBJ2-5	CSVAGGGETQYF	TGCAGCGTTGCTGGGGGGGGCGAGACCCAGTACTTC
TRBD1	TRBV3-1	few	TRBJ2-7	CASSQSLDRAYEQYF	TGTGCCAGCAGCCAGAGCCTGGACAGGGCCTACGAGCAGTACTTC
-	TRBV7-6	few	TRBJ2-2	CASSLQMITGELFF	TGTGCCAGCAGCTTACAGATGATAACCGGGGAGCTGTTTTTT
-	TRBV7-9	few	TRBJ2-4	CASSHRRTQAGNIQYF	TGTGCCAGCAGCCACCGTAGGACACAGGCGGGAAACATTCAGTACTTC
-	TRBV2	-	TRBJ2-5	CASSVKRETQYF	TGTGCCAGCAGTGTTAAGAGAGAGACCCAGTACTTC
-	TRBV29-1	-	TRBJ1-4	CSVGRFGEKLFF	TGCAGCGTTGGACGATTTGGTGAAAAACTGTTTTTT
-	TRBV12-3/TRBV12-4	-	TRBJ2-5	CASSFLTNQETQYF	TGTGCCAGCAGTTTCTTGACCAACCAAGAGACCCAGTACTTC
-	TRBV20-1	-	TRBJ2-7	CSARDSRESIHEQYF	TGCAGTGCTAGAGATTCCAGGGAATCTATCCACGAGCAGTACTTC
-	TRBV20-1	-	TRBJ2-5	CSATDTGAQETQYF	TGCAGTGCTACTGATACAGGAGCTCAAGAGACCCAGTACTTC
-	TRBV5-6	-	TRBJ2-1	CASSPRQVGGNNEQFF	TGTGCCAGCAGCCCCCGACAGGTTGGAGGTAACAATGAGCAGTTCTTC
TRBD2	TRBV20-1	-	TRBJ2-7	CSALAGGFIYEQYF	TGCAGTGCACTAGCGGGGGGGTTTATCTACGAGCAGTACTTC
TRBD2	TRBV12-3/TRBV12-4	few	TRBJ2-4	CASRPSGFGIQYF	TGTGCCAGCAGACCTAGCGGGTTCGGCATTCAGTACTTC
-	TRBV15	-	TRBJ1-4	CATSRIPTNEKLFF	TGTGCCACCAGCAGGATACCAACTAATGAAAAACTGTTTTTT
-	TRBV10-3	-	TRBJ1-6	CAISVDYGGGDSPHHF	TGTGCCATCAGTGTTGATTACGGGGGAGGGGATTCACCCCACCACTTT
-	TRBV29-1	few	TRBJ2-3	CSVEGRGAADTQYF	TGCAGCGTTGAAGGTCGGGGGGCTGCGGATACGCAGTATTTT
TRBD1	TRBV6-5	-	TRBJ2-5	CASRPDSGGIRETQYF	TGTGCCAGCCGCCCCGATTCAGGGGGCATTAGAGAGACCCAGTACTTC
TRBD1	TRBV6-6	few	TRBJ1-1	CASSGTGRTEAFF	TGTGCCAGCAGCGGGACAGGGAGGACTGAAGCTTTCTTT
TRBD2	TRBV20-1	-	TRBJ2-3	CSARSATSAPDTQYF	TGCAGTGCTAGATCCGCGACTAGCGCCCCAGATACGCAGTATTTT
-	TRBV20-1	-	TRBJ1-4	CSAWDGPSTNEKLFF	TGCAGTGCATGGGACGGCCCGAGCACTAATGAAAAACTGTTTTTT
TRBD1	TRBV7-9	few	TRBJ2-3	CASSPGDRGRQDTQYF	TGTGCCAGCAGCCCCGGGGACAGGGGCCGCCAAGATACGCAGTATTTT
-	TRBV4-1	-	TRBJ2-1	CASSQGVVTAEQFF	TGCGCCAGCAGCCAAGGTGTGGTGACAGCTGAGCAGTTCTTC
TRBD1	TRBV28	-	TRBJ1-5	CASSPSGGRRQPQHF	TGTGCCAGCAGTCCTTCAGGGGGAAGGCGCCAGCCCCAGCATTTT
-	TRBV18	once	TRBJ1-4	CASSPETGEKLFF	TGTGCCAGCTCACCGGAAACGGGCGAAAAACTGTTTTTT
-	TRBV29-1	-	TRBJ2-1	CSVELVSNEQFF	TGCAGCGTTGAGTTGGTTTCCAATGAGCAGTTCTTC
TRBD1	TRBV29-1	few	TRBJ1-2	CSVLTRQGTNGYTF	TGCAGCGTCCTCACCCGACAGGGAACTAATGGCTACACCTTC
TRBD2	TRBV5-5	-	TRBJ2-1	CASSTLTSGVHNEQFF	TGTGCCAGCAGCACGTTGACTAGCGGGGTGCACAATGAGCAGTTCTTC
TRBD2	TRBV3-1	few	TRBJ2-3	CASSQGQSGVDTQYF	TGTGCCAGCAGCCAAGGCCAAAGCGGGGTGGATACGCAGTATTTT
-	TRBV7-9	-	TRBJ1-1	CASSLSLAEAFF	TGTGCCAGCAGCCTTAGTCTAGCTGAAGCTTTCTTT